The next 2 T cell receptor beta chains were all read from a single sample in a study of cytomegalovirus exposure and HLA in healthy donors. Amplification used 60 Vbeta primers and 13 Jbeta primers. Sequencing was performed with immunoSEQ multiplex PCR; in TCRdb, only in-frame clones are kept and a portion is missing. The ten most abundant clones cover over 0.75% of a sample with about 190,000 clones. The sample was PBMCs. The source is a woman aged 25 to 45 in good health and CMV-seropositive.

V and J are TRBV4-3 and TRBJ1-2; TRBD1 matches at 9 bases. The CDR3 spans 14 residues. The germline V gene encodes CDR1 LGHNA and CDR2 YSLEER. V lost 4 bases, J lost 8 bases, and 8 bases stayed unmatched. In nucleotides, the CDR3 is TGCGCCAGCAGCCCTATCCCGGGACAGGGAGGCTACACCTTC. It encodes CASSPIPGQGGYTF.

The CDR3 coding sequence is TGTGCCACTACGGGACATCGGAACACTGAAGCTTTCTTT. This sequence encodes CATTGHRNTEAFF. The genes are TRBV6-6 and TRBJ1-1, with D perhaps TRBD1 (6 bases). In germline, CDR1 is MNHNY, CDR2 SVGAGI (reference sequence). CDR3 size: 13 residues. With 10 bases removed from V and 1 base from J, the gap between germline ends came to 13 bases.